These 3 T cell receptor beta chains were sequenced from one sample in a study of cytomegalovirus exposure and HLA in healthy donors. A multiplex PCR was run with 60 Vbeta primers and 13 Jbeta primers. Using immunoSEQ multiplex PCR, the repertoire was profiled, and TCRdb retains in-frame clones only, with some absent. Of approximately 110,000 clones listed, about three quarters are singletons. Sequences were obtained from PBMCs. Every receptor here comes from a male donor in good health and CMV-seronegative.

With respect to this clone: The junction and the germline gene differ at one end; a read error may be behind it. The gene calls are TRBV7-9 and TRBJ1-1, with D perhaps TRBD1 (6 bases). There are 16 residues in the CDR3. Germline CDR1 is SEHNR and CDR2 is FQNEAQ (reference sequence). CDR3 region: CSSSLALRGILTEAFF. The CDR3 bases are TGTTCCAGCAGCTTAGCGCTCAGGGGAATCTTGACTGAAGCTTTCTTT. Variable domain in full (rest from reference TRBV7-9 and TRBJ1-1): DTGVSQNPRHKITKRGQNVTFRCDPISEHNRLYWYRQTLGQGPEFLTYFQNEAQLEKSRLLSDRFSAERPKGSFSTLEIQRTEQGDSAMYLCSSSLALRGILTEAFFGQGTRLTVV.

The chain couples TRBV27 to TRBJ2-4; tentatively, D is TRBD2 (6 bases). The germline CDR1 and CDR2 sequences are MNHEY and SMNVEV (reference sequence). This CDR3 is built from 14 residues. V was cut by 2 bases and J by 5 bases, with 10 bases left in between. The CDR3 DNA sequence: TGTGCCAGCAGTTTAGCGGGGAACCAAAACATTCAGTACTTC. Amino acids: CASSLAGNQNIQYF.

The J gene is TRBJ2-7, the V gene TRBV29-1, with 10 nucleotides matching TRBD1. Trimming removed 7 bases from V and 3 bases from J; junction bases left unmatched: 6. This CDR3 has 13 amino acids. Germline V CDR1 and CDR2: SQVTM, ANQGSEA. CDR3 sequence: CSAIRDRGYEQYF. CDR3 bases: TGCAGCGCCATTCGGGACAGGGGCTACGAGCAGTACTTC.